Listed below are T cell receptor beta chains from one sample, sequenced in a study of T-cell reconstitution after alpha-beta-depleted transplantation in children. MiXCR, applied by TCRdb to the PCR reads, yields one record per CDR3 protein. The table has some 830,000 distinct CDR3 sequences, around 17% seen once. Here the sequenced sample was PBMCs, mostly from graft donor cells, taken 360 days after TCRalphabeta/CD19-depleted stem cell transplant. These receptors all come from a male patient younger than 18 who had a stem cell transplant for acute lymphoblastic leukemia, so the T cells may come from the graft donor. Each CDR3 is given with its conserved first and last residue. The order of the fields is D gene, J gene, clone size, V gene, CDR3 protein, CDR3 DNA. D genes are given only for firm matches. Clone size, where shown, is once, few, many, or a class for clones that have expanded.

d_call: .; j_call: TRBJ2-1; clone_size: many; v_call: TRBV20-1; cdr3_aa: CSARGTTPNEQFF; cdr3_nt: TGCAGTGCTAGGGGAACTACCCCGAATGAGCAGTTCTTC
d_call: .; j_call: TRBJ2-7; clone_size: few; v_call: TRBV27; cdr3_aa: CASTLRGGENSYEQYF; cdr3_nt: TGTGCCAGCACCTTAAGGGGCGGAGAGAACTCCTACGAGCAGTACTTC
d_call: TRBD2; j_call: TRBJ2-7; clone_size: few; v_call: TRBV2; cdr3_aa: CASRSTSGSGYEQYF; cdr3_nt: TGTGCCAGCAGGTCGACTAGCGGGTCGGGCTATGAGCAGTACTTC
d_call: TRBD2; j_call: TRBJ2-5; clone_size: .; v_call: TRBV11-2; cdr3_aa: CASSPAAGWLAGVEETQYF; cdr3_nt: TGTGCCAGCAGTCCCGCGGCGGGATGGCTAGCGGGAGTAGAAGAGACCCAGTACTTC
d_call: .; j_call: TRBJ1-1; clone_size: few; v_call: TRBV11-2; cdr3_aa: CASTLLGTEAFF; cdr3_nt: TGTGCCAGCACCTTGCTCGGGACTGAAGCTTTCTTT
d_call: .; j_call: TRBJ2-7; clone_size: .; v_call: TRBV5-1; cdr3_aa: CASSVQTAVYEQYF; cdr3_nt: TGCGCCAGCAGCGTCCAGACTGCAGTCTACGAGCAGTACTTC
d_call: .; j_call: TRBJ2-2; clone_size: few; v_call: TRBV20-1; cdr3_aa: CSARAERLVFHGELFF; cdr3_nt: TGCAGTGCTAGAGCTGAGCGCTTAGTTTTCCACGGGGAGCTGTTTTTT
d_call: TRBD2; j_call: TRBJ2-3; clone_size: .; v_call: TRBV6-1; cdr3_aa: CASRRSGVKDTQYF; cdr3_nt: TGTGCCAGCAGACGCAGCGGGGTGAAGGATACGCAGTATTTT
d_call: .; j_call: TRBJ2-3; clone_size: few; v_call: TRBV20-1; cdr3_aa: CSAVSGSRSTDTQYF; cdr3_nt: TGCAGTGCTGTTTCCGGGAGTCGGAGCACAGATACGCAGTATTTT
d_call: .; j_call: TRBJ1-4; clone_size: .; v_call: TRBV3-1; cdr3_aa: CASSQTMTGPLFF; cdr3_nt: TGTGCCAGCAGCCAAACAATGACAGGCCCACTGTTTTTT
d_call: .; j_call: TRBJ2-1; clone_size: .; v_call: TRBV11-2; cdr3_aa: CASSLLLAGAYNEQFF; cdr3_nt: TGTGCCAGCAGCTTACTACTAGCTGGGGCCTACAATGAGCAGTTCTTC
d_call: TRBD1; j_call: TRBJ2-6; clone_size: many; v_call: TRBV5-1; cdr3_aa: CASSLVTGVSGANVLTF; cdr3_nt: TGCGCCAGCAGCTTGGTGACAGGGGTTTCTGGGGCCAACGTCCTGACTTTC
d_call: .; j_call: TRBJ2-5; clone_size: .; v_call: TRBV11-2; cdr3_aa: CASSLKRAWETQYF; cdr3_nt: TGTGCCAGCAGCCTAAAGAGGGCATGGGAGACCCAGTACTTC
d_call: .; j_call: TRBJ2-1; clone_size: many; v_call: TRBV29-1; cdr3_aa: CSGSRGNEQFF; cdr3_nt: TGCAGCGGAAGCCGGGGCAATGAGCAGTTCTTC
d_call: .; j_call: TRBJ2-7; clone_size: .; v_call: TRBV20-1; cdr3_aa: CSASSLRDYYEQYF; cdr3_nt: TGCAGTGCTAGCTCCCTGCGGGATTACTACGAGCAGTACTTC
d_call: .; j_call: TRBJ2-1; clone_size: few; v_call: TRBV20-1; cdr3_aa: CSALGPNNEQFF; cdr3_nt: TGCAGTGCTCTGGGCCCCAACAATGAGCAGTTCTTC
d_call: .; j_call: TRBJ2-2; clone_size: once; v_call: TRBV25-1; cdr3_aa: CASSELVSQNTGELFF; cdr3_nt: TGTGCCAGCAGTGAATTGGTCAGCCAGAACACCGGGGAGCTGTTTTTT
d_call: TRBD2; j_call: TRBJ2-1; clone_size: .; v_call: TRBV9; cdr3_aa: CASSPYGTSVRYEQFF; cdr3_nt: TGTGCCAGCAGCCCCTACGGTACTAGCGTTAGGTATGAGCAGTTCTTC
d_call: .; j_call: TRBJ2-6; clone_size: .; v_call: TRBV12-3/TRBV12-4; cdr3_aa: CASSFDSNSGANVLTF; cdr3_nt: TGTGCCAGCAGTTTTGACAGCAACTCTGGGGCCAACGTCCTGACTTTC
d_call: TRBD2; j_call: TRBJ2-7; clone_size: few; v_call: TRBV12-3/TRBV12-4; cdr3_aa: CASSLGAGDSEQYF; cdr3_nt: TGTGCCAGCAGTTTGGGAGCGGGAGACAGCGAGCAGTACTTC
d_call: .; j_call: TRBJ2-6; clone_size: few; v_call: TRBV25-1; cdr3_aa: CASSETRSGANVLTF; cdr3_nt: TGTGCCAGCAGTGAAACCCGCTCTGGGGCCAACGTCCTGACTTTC
d_call: TRBD1; j_call: TRBJ2-2; clone_size: few; v_call: TRBV5-6; cdr3_aa: CASSLEVGQGTGELFF; cdr3_nt: TGTGCCAGCAGCTTGGAGGTGGGACAGGGCACCGGGGAGCTGTTTTTT
d_call: .; j_call: TRBJ2-4; clone_size: few; v_call: TRBV4-1; cdr3_aa: CASSQAWTFMKNIQYF; cdr3_nt: TGCGCCAGCAGCCAGGCCTGGACCTTTATGAAAAACATTCAGTACTTC
d_call: .; j_call: TRBJ1-2; clone_size: many; v_call: TRBV14; cdr3_aa: CASSRGDHYGYTF; cdr3_nt: TGTGCCAGCAGCCGGGGGGATCACTATGGCTACACCTTC
d_call: .; j_call: TRBJ2-5; clone_size: .; v_call: TRBV5-1; cdr3_aa: CASSLAGPIETQYF; cdr3_nt: TGCGCCAGCAGCTTGGCGGGACCCATAGAGACCCAGTACTTC
d_call: TRBD1; j_call: TRBJ1-2; clone_size: few; v_call: TRBV20-1; cdr3_aa: CSARDRGNYGYTF; cdr3_nt: TGCAGTGCTAGGGACAGGGGGAACTATGGCTACACCTTC
d_call: .; j_call: TRBJ2-1; clone_size: few; v_call: TRBV29-1; cdr3_aa: CSVEGQEDGSYNEQFF; cdr3_nt: TGCAGCGTTGAAGGCCAAGAAGACGGCTCCTACAATGAGCAGTTCTTC
d_call: TRBD2; j_call: TRBJ2-1; clone_size: .; v_call: TRBV11-1; cdr3_aa: CASSSSGTSGRVTYNEQFF; cdr3_nt: TGTGCCAGCAGCTCCTCAGGGACTAGCGGGAGAGTCACCTACAATGAGCAGTTCTTC
d_call: TRBD2; j_call: TRBJ2-5; clone_size: few; v_call: TRBV20-1; cdr3_aa: CSATSLGIAGKETQYF; cdr3_nt: TGCAGTGCTACGTCCCTGGGCATAGCGGGAAAAGAGACCCAGTACTTC